Listed below are T cell receptor beta chains from one sample, sequenced in a study of shared T cell receptors in the human thymus. Profiled with immunoSEQ multiplex PCR; TCRdb holds only in-frame clones, not every one. The repertoire holds under 850,000 clones, approximately 87% seen once, with about 0.01% in the top ten. These data also formed part of another study, on human thymus T cells.

The sample consisted of thymocytes. These receptors were obtained from a boy younger than two with a congenital heart defect. CDR3s include the opening cysteine and the closing phenylalanine or tryptophan. The D gene is left open where the match is weak. Not all rows give a size; the values are once, few, many and, for expanded clones, a class.

>TRBD2|TRBV4-3|TRBJ2-2|20|-
TGCGCCAGCAGCCAAATAATAGAGCTAGCGGGAGGGCAGAACACCGGGGAGCTGTTTTTT
CASSQIIELAGGQNTGELFF
>-|TRBV7-2|TRBJ2-7|16|-
TGTGCCAGCAGCTCATCGTTCCCCCGTGAGGCCTACGAGCAGTACTTC
CASSSSFPREAYEQYF
>TRBD2|TRBV27|TRBJ2-7|15|-
TGTGCCAGCAGTCCCGGACTAGCGGGAGTAGGCGAGCAGTACTTC
CASSPGLAGVGEQYF
>-|TRBV6-5|TRBJ1-2|16|-
TGTGCCAGCAGTTACGGGGATAGCGAAGCTAACTATGGCTACACCTTC
CASSYGDSEANYGYTF
>TRBD1|TRBV19|TRBJ1-2|17|few
TGTGCCAGTAGTCCCCCCGCAGGGGGCACGGCTAACTATGGCTACACCTTC
CASSPPAGGTANYGYTF
>-|TRBV1|TRBJ2-2|17|-
TGCACCAGCAGCCAGGAAGCTAGCGAAGACAACACCGGGGAGCTGTTTTTT
CTSSQEASEDNTGELFF
>TRBD1|TRBV18|TRBJ2-7|15|few
TGTGCCAGCTCCCTCCAGGGGGAAAGTCTCTACGAGCAGTACTTC
CASSLQGESLYEQYF
>-|TRBV4-2|TRBJ1-2|17|-
TGTGCCAGCAGCCAAGATTCTTTCCAGGGGAATAACTATGGCTACACCTTC
CASSQDSFQGNNYGYTF
>-|TRBV4-3|TRBJ2-6|19|-
TGCGCCAGCAGCCAAGATAGGAACAGGGAGGGGTCTGGGGCCAACGTCCTGACTTTC
CASSQDRNREGSGANVLTF
>-|TRBV28|TRBJ1-5|18|few
TGTGCCAGCAGTCCTCATTCCACATCCACAGCTCCTAATCAGCCCCAGCATTTT
CASSPHSTSTAPNQPQHF
>-|TRBV7-9|TRBJ2-1|15|-
TGTGCCAGCAGCGCTGAGAAGGGGGGGCATAGTGAGCAGTTCTTC
CASSAEKGGHSEQFF
>TRBD2|TRBV19|TRBJ2-1|16|once
TGTGCCAGTAGTAAGGGTGGGCTAGCGGGAGTTGATGAGCAGTTCTTC
CASSKGGLAGVDEQFF
>TRBD1|TRBV19|TRBJ2-1|16|-
TGTGCCAGTAGTGAGGGACAGGGAAAGAAGTACAATGAGCAGTTCTTC
CASSEGQGKKYNEQFF
>-|TRBV10-3|TRBJ2-7|14|-
TGTGCCATCGGGAGAGACAATTGTTCCTACGAGCAGTACTTC
CAIGRDNCSYEQYF
>TRBD2|TRBV5-1|TRBJ2-1|19|-
TGCGCCAGCAGCTTGGTCGGGCAGCCAGCGGGATCCCAGTACAATGAGCAGTTCTTC
CASSLVGQPAGSQYNEQFF
>-|TRBV30|TRBJ2-3|14|-
TGTGCCTCGTCCGCGGGGGCCTTGGGAGATACGCAGTATTTT
CASSAGALGDTQYF
>TRBD1|TRBV30|TRBJ2-7|14|-
TGTGCCTGGAGATGGCGGGACAGGGGCTACGAGCAGTACTTC
CAWRWRDRGYEQYF
>TRBD2|TRBV11-2|TRBJ2-7|18|few
TGTGCCAGCAGCTTAGATGAGTGGGAGGAGGGAGGGCCATGCGAGCAGTACTTC
CASSLDEWEEGGPCEQYF
>TRBD2|TRBV7-8|TRBJ2-3|17|-
TGTGCCAGCAGCTTAGGGGGGGAACTAGCGCCCCAGGATACGCAGTATTTT
CASSLGGELAPQDTQYF
>-|TRBV2|TRBJ1-2|15|-
TGTGCCAGCAGTCCCGTAACAGGGCCCAGCTATGGCTACACCTTC
CASSPVTGPSYGYTF
>-|TRBV18|TRBJ2-4|14|-
TGTGCCAGCTCACGGACAGAGGTCAAAAACATTCAGTACTTC
CASSRTEVKNIQYF
>TRBD2|TRBV7-8|TRBJ2-1|12|-
TGTGCCAGCAGCCCTCTAGCGGGTGAGCAGTTCTTC
CASSPLAGEQFF
>-|TRBV10-3|TRBJ1-3|15|few
TGTGCCACCCAAGACAGGTTAGCGTCTGGAAACACCATATATTTT
CATQDRLASGNTIYF
>TRBD2|TRBV6-5|TRBJ2-1|15|-
TGTGCCAGCAGTTACCTGGCGGGAGTCCACAATGAGCAGTTCTTC
CASSYLAGVHNEQFF
>TRBD1|TRBV6-5|TRBJ1-3|15|-
TGTGCCAGCACAGGGGGCATCAGCTCTGGAAACACCATATATTTT
CASTGGISSGNTIYF
>-|TRBV27|TRBJ1-4|10|-
TGTGCCGCCGGGAGGGAAAAACTGTTTTTT
CAAGREKLFF
>TRBD2|TRBV27|TRBJ2-7|15|-
TGTGCCAGCACCAAGACTAGCGGGAGGACCAACGAGCAGTACTTC
CASTKTSGRTNEQYF
>-|TRBV25-1|TRBJ2-2|17|-
TGTGCCAGCACCCTCAACGAGGAGGGAGAGGAACCCGGGGAGCTGTTTTTT
CASTLNEEGEEPGELFF
>-|TRBV19|TRBJ1-1|11|-
TGTGCCAGTTTTCTGACGGGTGAAGCTTTCTTT
CASFLTGEAFF
>TRBD2|TRBV7-2|TRBJ2-2|15|-
TGTGCCAGCGCCCAACCGCGGGAGGGCGACGGGGAGCTGTTTTTT
CASAQPREGDGELFF
>-|TRBV5-6|TRBJ2-7|14|few
TGTGCCAGCAGCCTAGAGGGGGTGGTCTACGAGCAGTACTTC
CASSLEGVVYEQYF
>TRBD1|TRBV7-9|TRBJ1-2|14|once
TGTGCCAGCAGCCCGTGGACAGGGGACTATGGCTACACCTTC
CASSPWTGDYGYTF
>TRBD2|TRBV10-3|TRBJ2-1|14|-
TGTGCCATCAGACTAGCGGGAGAGTACAATGAGCAGTTCTTC
CAIRLAGEYNEQFF
>-|TRBV6-5|TRBJ2-7|14|-
TGTGCCAGCAGTACGCCGGAGAGCTCCTACGAGCAGTACTTC
CASSTPESSYEQYF
>-|TRBV19|TRBJ1-5|14|-
TGTGCCAGTAGTGCTGACAGTAGCAATCAGCCCCAGCATTTT
CASSADSSNQPQHF
>-|TRBV4-1|TRBJ2-6|17|once
TGCGCCAGCAGCCAAGATAATGGAGGTTTTGGGGCCAACGTCCTGACTTTC
CASSQDNGGFGANVLTF
>-|TRBV7-9|TRBJ1-3|14|-
TGTGCCAGCAGCTTTTCCCAAACTGGAAACACCATATATTTT
CASSFSQTGNTIYF
>-|TRBV2|TRBJ1-2|15|-
TGTGCCAGCAGTGAAAGGGGTATGGTCAACTATGGCTACACCTTC
CASSERGMVNYGYTF
>-|TRBV27|TRBJ1-5|13|-
TGTGCCAGCAGTCCCAACGAGGATCAGCCCCAGCATTTT
CASSPNEDQPQHF
>-|TRBV21-1|TRBJ1-5|14|-
TGTGCCAGCAGCAAAGAGAGCAAGAATCAGCCCCAGCATTTT
CASSKESKNQPQHF
>-|TRBV7-9|TRBJ1-4|14|-
TGTGCCAGCAGCCCTCCCAGTCCTAATGAAAAACTGTTTTTT
CASSPPSPNEKLFF
>-|TRBV7-9|TRBJ2-6|18|-
TGTGCCAGCAGCTTAGCGCCAGGGGCCTCCTCTGGGGCCAACGTCCTGACTTTC
CASSLAPGASSGANVLTF
>TRBD2|TRBV5-1|TRBJ2-5|15|-
TGCGCCAGCACGGGACTAGCGGGAGGAGGAGAGACCCAGTACTTC
CASTGLAGGGETQYF
>TRBD2|TRBV5-6|TRBJ2-5|16|-
TGTGCCAGCAGCGTTTTGGGAGGGCACCGTCCAGAGACCCAGTACTTC
CASSVLGGHRPETQYF
>TRBD2|TRBV27|TRBJ2-7|19|-
TGTGCCAGCAGTTCTGGGACAGCAAGGACTAGCGGGAGCTCCTACGAGCAGTACTTC
CASSSGTARTSGSSYEQYF
>-|TRBV11-3|TRBJ2-7|13|-
TGTGCCAGCAGCTTAGATCCCCTCCGGGAGCAGTACTTC
CASSLDPLREQYF
>-|TRBV29-1|TRBJ2-5|13|-
TGCAGCATGGGGGTCGGGGAGGAAGAGACCCAGTACTTC
CSMGVGEEETQYF
>TRBD1|TRBV6-5|TRBJ2-5|14|-
TGTGCCAGCACCCGACAGGGACGGGCCGGGACCCAGTACTTC
CASTRQGRAGTQYF
>TRBD2|TRBV29-1|TRBJ2-1|12|once
TGCAGCGCCAGACTAGCGTGGAATGAGCAGTTCTTC
CSARLAWNEQFF
>-|TRBV6-6|TRBJ1-2|13|-
TGTGCCAGCAGTTCACTAGGGAACTATGGCTACACCTTC
CASSSLGNYGYTF
>-|TRBV4-3|TRBJ2-2|12|-
TGCGCCAGCAGCCAAGCTAGGGGGGGGCTGTTTTTT
CASSQARGGLFF
>-|TRBV4-3|TRBJ2-2|14|few
TGCGCCAGCAGCCAAGATAGGGGTACCGGGGAGCTGTTTTTT
CASSQDRGTGELFF
>TRBD2|TRBV9|TRBJ2-1|16|once
TGTGCCAGCAGCCCCTCGGGACTAGCGGGAGGTCGTGAGCAGTTCTTC
CASSPSGLAGGREQFF
>TRBD1|TRBV4-1|TRBJ1-5|17|once
TGCGCCAGCAGCCAAGGGGACAGGCCCCTCACCAATCAGCCCCAGCATTTT
CASSQGDRPLTNQPQHF
>TRBD1|TRBV5-4|TRBJ2-1|15|-
TGTGCCAGCAGCACCGGGACAGAGGGATACAATGAGCAGTTCTTC
CASSTGTEGYNEQFF